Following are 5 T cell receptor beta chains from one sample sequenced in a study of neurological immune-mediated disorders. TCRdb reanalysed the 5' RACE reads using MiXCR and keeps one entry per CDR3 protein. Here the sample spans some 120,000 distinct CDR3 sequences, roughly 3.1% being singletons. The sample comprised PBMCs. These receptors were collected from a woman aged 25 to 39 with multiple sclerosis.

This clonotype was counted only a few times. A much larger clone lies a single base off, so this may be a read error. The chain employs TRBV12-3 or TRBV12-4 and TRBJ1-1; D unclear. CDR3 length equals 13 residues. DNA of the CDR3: TGTGCCAGCAGTTTTCGGGGATTCACTGCAGCTTTCTTT. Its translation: CASSFRGFTAAFF.

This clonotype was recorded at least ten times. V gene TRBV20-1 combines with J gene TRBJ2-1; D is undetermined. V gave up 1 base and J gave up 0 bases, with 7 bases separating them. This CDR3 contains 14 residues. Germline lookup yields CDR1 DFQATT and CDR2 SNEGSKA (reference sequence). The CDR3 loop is CSARGPGSYNEQFF. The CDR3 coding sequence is TGCAGTGCTAGAGGTCCGGGCTCCTACAATGAGCAGTTCTTC.

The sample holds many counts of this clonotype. CDR3 nucleotide sequence: TGCAGTGCTAGAGAGGTTCGGGCCAGCTCCTACAATGAGCAGTTCTTC. It is translated as CSAREVRASSYNEQFF. The genes are TRBV20-1 and TRBJ2-1; D unclear. Germline V gives CDR1 DFQATT, CDR2 SNEGSKA (reference sequence). The CDR3 contains 16 residues. V was clipped by 0 bases and J by 0 bases, with 12 bases between them.

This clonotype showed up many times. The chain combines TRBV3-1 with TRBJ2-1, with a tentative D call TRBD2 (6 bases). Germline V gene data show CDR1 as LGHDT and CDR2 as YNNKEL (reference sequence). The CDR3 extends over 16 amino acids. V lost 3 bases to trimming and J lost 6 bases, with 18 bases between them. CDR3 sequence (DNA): TGTGCCAGCAGCCAGTTTGGGCGGGGCCTTTCCAATGAGCAGTTCTTC. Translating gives CASSQFGRGLSNEQFF.

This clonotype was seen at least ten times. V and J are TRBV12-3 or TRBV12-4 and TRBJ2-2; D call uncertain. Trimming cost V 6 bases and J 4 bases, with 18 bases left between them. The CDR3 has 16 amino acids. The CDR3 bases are TGTGCCAGCAGCCTGGGTTCGGGTCCCAGCACCGGGGAGCTGTTTTTT. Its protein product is CASSLGSGPSTGELFF.